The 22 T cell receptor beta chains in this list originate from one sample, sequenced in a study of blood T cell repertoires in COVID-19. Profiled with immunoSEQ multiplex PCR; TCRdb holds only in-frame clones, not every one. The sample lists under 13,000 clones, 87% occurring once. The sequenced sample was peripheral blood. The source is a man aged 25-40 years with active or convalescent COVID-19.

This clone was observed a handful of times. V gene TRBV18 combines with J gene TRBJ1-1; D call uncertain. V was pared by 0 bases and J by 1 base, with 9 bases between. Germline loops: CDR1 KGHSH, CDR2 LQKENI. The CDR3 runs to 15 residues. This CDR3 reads CASSPPVGGNTEAFF. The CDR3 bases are TGTGCCAGCTCACCACCGGTAGGAGGGAACACTGAAGCTTTCTTT.

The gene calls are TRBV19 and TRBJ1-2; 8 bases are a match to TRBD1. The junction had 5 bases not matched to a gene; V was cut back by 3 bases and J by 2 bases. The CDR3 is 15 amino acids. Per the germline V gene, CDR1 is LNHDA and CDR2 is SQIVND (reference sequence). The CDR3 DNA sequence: TGTGCCAGTAGTATCACACGACAGGGGAACTATGGCTACACCTTC. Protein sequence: CASSITRQGNYGYTF.

The CDR3 reads CATSDFTRGDNQPQHF. CDR3 in DNA: TGTGCCACCAGTGATTTTACCAGGGGTGACAATCAGCCCCAGCATTTT. J is TRBJ1-5 and V is TRBV24-1; weak D call: TRBD1 (6 bases). V lost 1 base to trimming and J lost 3 bases, with 12 bases between them. Germline V gives CDR1 KGHDR, CDR2 SFDVKD. This CDR3 contains 16 residues.

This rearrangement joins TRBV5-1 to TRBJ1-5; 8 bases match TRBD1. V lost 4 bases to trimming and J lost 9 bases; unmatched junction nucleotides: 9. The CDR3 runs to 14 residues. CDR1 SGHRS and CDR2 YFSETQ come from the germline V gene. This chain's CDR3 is CASSQGTGQWPQHF. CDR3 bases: TGCGCCAGCAGCCAAGGGACAGGTCAATGGCCCCAGCATTTT. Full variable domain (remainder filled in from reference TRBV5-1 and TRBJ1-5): KAGVTQTPRYLIKTRGQQVTLSCSPISGHRSVSWYQQTPGQGLQFLFEYFSETQRNKGNFPGRFSGRQFSNSRSEMNVSTLELGDSALYLCASSQGTGQWPQHFGDGTRLSIL.

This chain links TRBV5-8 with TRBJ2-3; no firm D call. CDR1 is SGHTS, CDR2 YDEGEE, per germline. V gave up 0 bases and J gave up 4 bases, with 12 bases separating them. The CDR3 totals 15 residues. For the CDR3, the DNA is TGTGCCAGCAGCTTGGTGGAGTGGTTAGCAGATACGCAGTATTTT. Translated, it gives CASSLVEWLADTQYF.

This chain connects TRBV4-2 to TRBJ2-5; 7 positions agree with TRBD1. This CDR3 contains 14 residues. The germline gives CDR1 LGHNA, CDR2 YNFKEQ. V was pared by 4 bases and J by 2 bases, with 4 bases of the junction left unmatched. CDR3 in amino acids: CASSPGQIQETQYF. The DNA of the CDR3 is TGTGCCAGCAGCCCGGGACAGATACAAGAGACCCAGTACTTC.

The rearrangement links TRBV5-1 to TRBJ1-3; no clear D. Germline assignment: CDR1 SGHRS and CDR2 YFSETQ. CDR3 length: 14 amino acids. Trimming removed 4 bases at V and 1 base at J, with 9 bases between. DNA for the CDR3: TGCGCCAGCAGCCCGAGGAATTCTGGAAACACCATATATTTT. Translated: CASSPRNSGNTIYF.

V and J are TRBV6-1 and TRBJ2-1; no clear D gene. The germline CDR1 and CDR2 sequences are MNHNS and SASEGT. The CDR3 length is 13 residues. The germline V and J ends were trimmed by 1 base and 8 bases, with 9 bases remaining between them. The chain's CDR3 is CASSEDYIYEQFF. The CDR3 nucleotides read TGTGCCAGCAGTGAAGACTACATTTATGAGCAGTTCTTC.

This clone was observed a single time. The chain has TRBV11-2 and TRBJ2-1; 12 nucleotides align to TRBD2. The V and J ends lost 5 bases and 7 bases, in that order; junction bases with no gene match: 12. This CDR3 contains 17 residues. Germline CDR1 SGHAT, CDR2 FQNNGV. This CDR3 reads CASSRSTTSGGVNEQFF. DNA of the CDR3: TGTGCCAGCAGCCGATCAACGACTAGCGGGGGTGTAAATGAGCAGTTCTTC.

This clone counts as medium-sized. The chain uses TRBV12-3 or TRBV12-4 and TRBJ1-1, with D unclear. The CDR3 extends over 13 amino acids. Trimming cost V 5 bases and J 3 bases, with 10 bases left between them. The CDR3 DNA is TGTGCCAGCAGTCCAGCGGGTTACACTGAAGCTTTCTTT. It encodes CASSPAGYTEAFF.

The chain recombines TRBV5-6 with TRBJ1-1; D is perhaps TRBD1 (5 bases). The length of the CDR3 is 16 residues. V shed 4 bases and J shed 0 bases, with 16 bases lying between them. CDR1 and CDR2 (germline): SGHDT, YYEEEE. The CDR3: CASSLRAGPMNTEAFF. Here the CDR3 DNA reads TGTGCCAGCAGCCTAAGGGCGGGGCCGATGAACACTGAAGCTTTCTTT.

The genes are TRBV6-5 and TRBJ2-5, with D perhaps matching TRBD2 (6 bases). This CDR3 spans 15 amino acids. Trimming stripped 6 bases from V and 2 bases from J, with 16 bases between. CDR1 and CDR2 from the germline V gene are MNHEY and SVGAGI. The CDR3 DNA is TGTGCCAGCAGCCCGGGACTGGCTCCTCAAGAGACCCAGTACTTC. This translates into CASSPGLAPQETQYF.

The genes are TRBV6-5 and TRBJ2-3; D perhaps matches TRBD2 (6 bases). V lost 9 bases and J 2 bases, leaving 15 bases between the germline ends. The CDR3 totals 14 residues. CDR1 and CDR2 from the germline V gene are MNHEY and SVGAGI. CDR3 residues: CASAGGVDTDTQYF. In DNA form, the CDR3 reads TGTGCCAGTGCTGGAGGGGTTGACACAGATACGCAGTATTTT.

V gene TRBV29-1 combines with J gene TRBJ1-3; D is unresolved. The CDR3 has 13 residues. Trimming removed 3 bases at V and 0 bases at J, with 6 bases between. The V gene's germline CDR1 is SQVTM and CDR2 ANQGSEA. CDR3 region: CSVETGSGNTIYF. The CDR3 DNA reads TGCAGCGTTGAGACTGGCTCTGGAAACACCATATATTTT.

CDR3 nucleotides: TGTGCCAGCAGTTTAATGGGTGAGACGGAGGTCGAGCAGTACTTC. Protein sequence: CASSLMGETEVEQYF. The rearrangement joins TRBV27 to TRBJ2-7; a weak D match, TRBD2 (5 bases). The CDR3 spans 15 residues. The V end was cut by 2 bases, the J end by 6 bases, with 17 bases between. Germline V gene lookup returns CDR1 MNHEY and CDR2 SMNVEV (reference sequence).

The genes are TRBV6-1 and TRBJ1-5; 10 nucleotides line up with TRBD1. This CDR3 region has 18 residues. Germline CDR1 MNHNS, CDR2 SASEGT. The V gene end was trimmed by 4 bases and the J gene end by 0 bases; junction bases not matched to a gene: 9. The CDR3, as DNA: TGTGCCAGCAGTGGTGGGACAGGGGCTTGGGATAGCAATCAGCCCCAGCATTTT. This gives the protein CASSGGTGAWDSNQPQHF.

Here the CDR3 DNA reads TGTGCCAGCAGCCAAGAGGCCAGGGGGAGAACTAATGAAAAACTGTTTTTT. This translates into CASSQEARGRTNEKLFF. The chain couples TRBV4-2 to TRBJ1-4, with 7 bases that match TRBD1. This CDR3 is 17 amino acids long. Trimming removed 0 bases from V and 1 base from J; junction bases left unmatched: 5. From germline, CDR1 is LGHNA and CDR2 YNFKEQ.

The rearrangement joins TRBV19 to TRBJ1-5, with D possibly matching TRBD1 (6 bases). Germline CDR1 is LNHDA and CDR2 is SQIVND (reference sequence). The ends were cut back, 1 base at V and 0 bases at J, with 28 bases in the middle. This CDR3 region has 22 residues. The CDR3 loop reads CASSIAALTYRRRQASNQPQHF. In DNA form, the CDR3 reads TGTGCCAGTAGTATAGCTGCCCTGACCTATCGACGAAGACAGGCTAGCAATCAGCCCCAGCATTTT. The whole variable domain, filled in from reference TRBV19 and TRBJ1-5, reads DGGITQSPKYLFRKEGQNVTLSCEQNLNHDAMYWYRQDPGQGLRLIYYSQIVNDFQKGDIAEGYSVSREKKESFPLTVTSAQKNPTAFYLCASSIAALTYRRRQASNQPQHFGDGTRLSIL.

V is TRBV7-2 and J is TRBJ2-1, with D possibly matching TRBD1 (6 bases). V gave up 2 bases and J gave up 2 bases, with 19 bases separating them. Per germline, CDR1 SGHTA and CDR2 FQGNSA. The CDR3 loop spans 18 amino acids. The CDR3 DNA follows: TGTGCCAGCAGCTTACCACATCACAGGGCTCCAGCCTACAATGAGCAGTTCTTC. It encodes CASSLPHHRAPAYNEQFF.

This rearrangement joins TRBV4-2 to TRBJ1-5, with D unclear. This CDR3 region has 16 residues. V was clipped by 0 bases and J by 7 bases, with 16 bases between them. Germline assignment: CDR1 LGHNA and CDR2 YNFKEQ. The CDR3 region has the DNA TGTGCCAGCAGCCAAGATGAGGGCGGAGGCGGCCAGCCCCAGCATTTT. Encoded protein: CASSQDEGGGGQPQHF.

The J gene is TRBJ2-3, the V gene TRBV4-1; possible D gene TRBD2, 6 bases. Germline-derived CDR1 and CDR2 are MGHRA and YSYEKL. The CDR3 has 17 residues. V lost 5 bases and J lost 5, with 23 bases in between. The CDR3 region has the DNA TGCGCCAGCAGCACTCCACCTCGGACACCGGGGGAAGATACGCAGTATTTT. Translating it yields CASSTPPRTPGEDTQYF.

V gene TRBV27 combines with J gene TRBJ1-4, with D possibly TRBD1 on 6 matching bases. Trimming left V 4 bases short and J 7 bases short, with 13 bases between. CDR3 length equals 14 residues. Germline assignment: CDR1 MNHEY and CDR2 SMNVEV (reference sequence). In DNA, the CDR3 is TGTGCCAGCAGTTCCTTACAGGGCGGTGAAAAACTGTTTTTT. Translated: CASSSLQGGEKLFF.